This T cell receptor beta chain stems from a study of CD8 T cells in ankylosing spondylitis. This clonotype has more than one count but fewer than ten. TCRdb passed the 5' RACE reads through MiXCR, listing each CDR3 protein once. The sample consists of 380,000 or so distinct CDR3 sequences, 20% of them appearing once. The V gene lost 7 bases and the J gene lost 3 bases, with 13 bases spanning the gap. The germline V gene encodes CDR1 SQVTM and CDR2 ANQGSEA. CDR3 length equals 12 residues. The chain couples TRBV29-1 to TRBJ2-7, with D tentatively TRBD1 (5 bases). This clonotype originated in a male donor with ankylosing spondylitis or in good health (not recorded which). Specimen: blood, either unsorted or a sorted T cell fraction (not recorded which). The CDR3 spells CSAETDRYEQYF. The CDR3 DNA reads as TGCAGCGCGGAGACAGACCGCTACGAGCAGTACTTC.